This T cell receptor beta chain was retrieved from a study of CD8 T cells in Susac syndrome. General study points: Sixteen Susac-specific public clones were found in total CD8+ repertoires and 5 or 6 in CD8+ TEMRA repertoires.

The CDR3 length is 15 residues. Germline V gives CDR1 SGHDT, CDR2 YYEEEE. V was trimmed by 2 bases and J by 1 base, leaving 12 bases between them. With random hexamers, roughly 0.5 to 1 ug RNA was reverse transcribed. TCRdb re-called the immunoSEQ multiplex PCR reads through MiXCR, storing one row per CDR3 protein. The sample gives more than 65,000 distinct CDR3 sequences, approximately 95% of which show up once; roughly 0.46% is in the top ten. High-throughput TCR beta sequencing covered peripheral CD8+ and CD4+ T cells. The diagnostic criteria were recently defined, and patients with Susac syndrome met them for definite or probable disease. With respect to this clonotype: Its antigen remains unidentified.

The chain carries TRBV5-6 and TRBJ1-1; possibly TRBD1 for D (6 bases). The TCR comes from a human donor with Susac syndrome. Sequencing was carried out using CD8+ T cells from PBMCs. The CDR3 DNA is TGTGCCAGCAGCTTTAAGGACAGAGCGAACACTGAAGCTTTCTTT. This gives the protein CASSFKDRANTEAFF.